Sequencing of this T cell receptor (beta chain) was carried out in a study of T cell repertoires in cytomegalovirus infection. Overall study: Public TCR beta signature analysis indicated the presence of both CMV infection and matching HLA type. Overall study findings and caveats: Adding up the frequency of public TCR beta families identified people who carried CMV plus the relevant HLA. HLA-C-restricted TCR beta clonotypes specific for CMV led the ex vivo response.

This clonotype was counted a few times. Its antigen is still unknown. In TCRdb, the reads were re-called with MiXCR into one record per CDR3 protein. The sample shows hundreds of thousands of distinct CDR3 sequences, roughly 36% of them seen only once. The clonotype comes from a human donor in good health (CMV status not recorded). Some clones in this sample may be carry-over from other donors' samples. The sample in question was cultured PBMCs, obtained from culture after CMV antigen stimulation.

CDR3 sequence: CASTSRETQYF. Here the CDR3 DNA reads TGTGCCAGTACCTCACGGGAGACCCAGTACTTC. The V and J genes are TRBV19 and TRBJ2-5; D is ambiguous. This CDR3 is built from 11 residues. Trimming took off 7 bases at V and 5 bases at J, with 8 bases between the two ends. In germline, CDR1 is LNHDA, CDR2 SQIVND (reference sequence).